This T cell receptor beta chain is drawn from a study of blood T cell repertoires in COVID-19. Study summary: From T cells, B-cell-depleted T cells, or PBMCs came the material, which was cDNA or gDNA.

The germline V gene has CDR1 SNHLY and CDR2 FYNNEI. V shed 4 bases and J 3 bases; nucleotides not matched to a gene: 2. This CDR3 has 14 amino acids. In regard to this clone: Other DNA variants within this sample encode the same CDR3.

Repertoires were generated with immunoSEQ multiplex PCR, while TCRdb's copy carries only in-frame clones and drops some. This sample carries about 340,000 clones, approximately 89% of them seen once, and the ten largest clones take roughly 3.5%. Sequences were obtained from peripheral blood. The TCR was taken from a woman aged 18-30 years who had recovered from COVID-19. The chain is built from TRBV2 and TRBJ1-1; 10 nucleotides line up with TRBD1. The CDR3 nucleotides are TGTGCCAGCAGTGTGGACAGGGGGGACACTGAAGCTTTCTTT. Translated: CASSVDRGDTEAFF.